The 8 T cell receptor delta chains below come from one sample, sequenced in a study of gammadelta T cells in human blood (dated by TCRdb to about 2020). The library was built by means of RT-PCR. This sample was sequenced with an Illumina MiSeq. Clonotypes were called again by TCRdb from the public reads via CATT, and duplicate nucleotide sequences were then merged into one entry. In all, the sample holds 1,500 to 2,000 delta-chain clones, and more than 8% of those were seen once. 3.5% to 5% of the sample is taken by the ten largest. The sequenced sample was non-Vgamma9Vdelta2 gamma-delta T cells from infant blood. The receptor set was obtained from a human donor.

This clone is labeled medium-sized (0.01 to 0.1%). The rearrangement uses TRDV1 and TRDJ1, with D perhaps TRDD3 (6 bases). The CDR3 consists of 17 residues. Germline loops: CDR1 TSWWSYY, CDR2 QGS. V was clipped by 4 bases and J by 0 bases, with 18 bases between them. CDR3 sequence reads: CALGGKGGGLYTDKLIF. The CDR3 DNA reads TGTGCTCTTGGGGGGAAGGGTGGGGGCCTGTACACCGATAAACTCATCTTT.

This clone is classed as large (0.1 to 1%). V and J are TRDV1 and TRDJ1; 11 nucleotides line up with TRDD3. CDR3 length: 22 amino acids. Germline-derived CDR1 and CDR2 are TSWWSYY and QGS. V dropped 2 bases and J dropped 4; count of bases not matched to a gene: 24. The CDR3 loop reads CALGEISLPIYWGIIRGDKLIF. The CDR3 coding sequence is TGTGCTCTTGGGGAAATAAGCCTTCCGATCTACTGGGGGATAATTCGGGGCGATAAACTCATCTTT.

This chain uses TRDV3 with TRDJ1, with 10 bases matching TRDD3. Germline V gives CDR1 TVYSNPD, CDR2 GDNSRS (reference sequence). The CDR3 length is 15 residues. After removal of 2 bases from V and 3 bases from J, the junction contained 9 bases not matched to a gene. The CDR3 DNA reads TGTGCCTTTCGGGGCGGTTGGGGGATACCCGATAAACTCATCTTT. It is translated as CAFRGGWGIPDKLIF.

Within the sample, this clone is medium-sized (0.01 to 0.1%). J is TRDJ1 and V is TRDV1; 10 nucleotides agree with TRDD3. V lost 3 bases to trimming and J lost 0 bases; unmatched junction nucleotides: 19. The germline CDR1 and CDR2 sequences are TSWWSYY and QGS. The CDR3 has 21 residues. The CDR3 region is CALGDTSYGGYAQGYTDKLIF. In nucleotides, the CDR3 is TGTGCTCTTGGGGACACTTCCTACGGGGGATACGCGCAGGGGTACACCGATAAACTCATCTTT.

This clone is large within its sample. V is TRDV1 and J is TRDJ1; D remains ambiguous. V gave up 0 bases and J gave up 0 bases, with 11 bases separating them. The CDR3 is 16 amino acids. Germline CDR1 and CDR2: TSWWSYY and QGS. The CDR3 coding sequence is TGTGCTCTTGGGGAACTAGCTCGGGTGTACACCGATAAACTCATCTTT. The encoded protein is CALGELARVYTDKLIF.

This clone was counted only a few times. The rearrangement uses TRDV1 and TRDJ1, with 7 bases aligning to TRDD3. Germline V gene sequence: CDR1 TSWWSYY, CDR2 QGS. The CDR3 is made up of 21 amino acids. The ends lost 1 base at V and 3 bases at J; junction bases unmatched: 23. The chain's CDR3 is CALGERTPSPEWVLGSDKLIF. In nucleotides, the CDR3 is TGTGCTCTTGGGGAACGGACGCCTTCACCCGAATGGGTACTGGGGTCCGATAAACTCATCTTT.

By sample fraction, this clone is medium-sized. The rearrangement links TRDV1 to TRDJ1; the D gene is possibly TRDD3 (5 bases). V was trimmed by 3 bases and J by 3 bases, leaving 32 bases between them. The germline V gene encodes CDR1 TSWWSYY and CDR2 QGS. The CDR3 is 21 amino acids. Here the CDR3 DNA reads TGTGCTCTTGGGGACCGAGGTCACCCAACCTATCGTCTGGGCCTGGCCGATAAACTCATCTTT. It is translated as CALGDRGHPTYRLGLADKLIF.

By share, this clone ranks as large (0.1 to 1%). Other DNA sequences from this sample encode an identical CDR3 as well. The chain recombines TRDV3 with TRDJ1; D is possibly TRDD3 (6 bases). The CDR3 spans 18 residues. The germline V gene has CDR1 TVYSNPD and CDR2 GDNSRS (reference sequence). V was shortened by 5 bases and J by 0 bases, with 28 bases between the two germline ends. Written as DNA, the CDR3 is TGTGCCCTAAGCGCCTGTACGACCTGGGGCGGGTACACCGATAAACTCATCTTT. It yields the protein CALSACTTWGGYTDKLIF.